This TCR beta chain was identified during a study of T-cell reconstitution after alpha-beta-depleted transplantation in children. Overall study findings and caveats: T-cell numbers and diversity, one year after transplant, stemmed largely from T cells that were newly produced.

Only a few counts were recorded for this clonotype. Its specificity is unknown. For TCRbeta, the library was prepared with unique molecular identifiers. TCRdb itself ran the PCR reads through MiXCR, one entry per CDR3 protein. The sample holds about 290,000 distinct CDR3 sequences, over 7.5% seen once. Looked up from germline, CDR1 is SGHRS and CDR2 is YFSETQ. The V end lost 9 bases, the J end lost 5 bases, and 18 bases lay between the germline ends. The CDR3 covers 13 residues. Specimen: peripheral blood, collected 360 days after TCRalphabeta/CD19-depleted stem cell transplant. The chain combines TRBV5-1 with TRBJ2-7; the D is unclear. This clonotype was sampled from a female patient aged 2 to 10 who had a stem cell transplant for Fanconi anemia, so the T cells may come from the graft donor. CDR3: CATAPVGTHEQYF. CDR3 coding DNA: TGCGCCACCGCCCCGGTGGGTACCCACGAGCAGTACTTC.